These T cell receptor beta chains were read from a single sample in a study of Ad26.COV2.S vaccination and SARS-CoV-2 variants. Here immunoSEQ multiplex PCR was the method, and the copy in TCRdb shows in-frame clones only, minus some. The sample has 300,000 to 350,000 clones; about 90% are singletons. The sequencing used peripheral blood, collected in a trial of Ad26.COV2.S vaccine versus placebo. These receptors all stem from a person aged 18-65 years who received the Ad26.COV2.S COVID-19 vaccine or a placebo. Each CDR3 is given with its conserved first and last residue. A D gene is named only where the DNA matches it firmly. The size entry is marked missing in some rows and otherwise reads once, few, many or a size class.

v_call,j_call,d_call,clone_size,cdr3_nt,cdr3_aa
TRBV4-2,TRBJ2-3,NA,NA,TGTGCCAGCAGCCAAGATTCCCGGGGTACGCAGTATTTT,CASSQDSRGTQYF
TRBV7-8,TRBJ1-1,NA,NA,TGTGCCAGCAGCATAACGCGGGGAACTGAAGCTTTCTTT,CASSITRGTEAFF
TRBV4-3,TRBJ2-3,TRBD1,NA,TGCGCCAGCAGCACAGGGGAGAGAGATACGCAGTATTTT,CASSTGERDTQYF
TRBV6-5,TRBJ1-5,NA,NA,TGTGCCAGCGAGGATAAAGGGGATCAGCCCCAGCATTTT,CASEDKGDQPQHF
TRBV19,TRBJ1-5,NA,NA,TGTGCCAGTAGTATAGTTACACTTGATCAGCCCCAGCATTTT,CASSIVTLDQPQHF
TRBV4-1,TRBJ1-5,TRBD1,NA,TGCGCCAGCAGCCAAGGGACAGGGTACCCAAATCAGCCCCAGCATTTT,CASSQGTGYPNQPQHF
TRBV7-8,TRBJ2-3,TRBD2,NA,TGTGCCAGCAGCCTTCAAGCGGGGACGGCAGATACGCAGTATTTT,CASSLQAGTADTQYF
TRBV7-2,TRBJ2-2,NA,NA,TGTGCCAGCAGCTTTTGGGGGAACACCGGGGAGCTGTTTTTT,CASSFWGNTGELFF
TRBV2,TRBJ2-2,NA,NA,TGTGCCGGACAGACGAACAGTTACACCGGGGAGCTGTTTTTT,CAGQTNSYTGELFF
TRBV7-8,TRBJ1-6,NA,once,TGTGCCAGCAGCTTAGGGAACACTTCACCCCTCCACTTT,CASSLGNTSPLHF
TRBV6-1,TRBJ1-2,NA,NA,TGTGCCAGCAGGGAAGCTTCCTATGGCTACACCTTC,CASREASYGYTF
TRBV6-5,TRBJ1-2,NA,NA,TGTGCCAGCAGCTTACTAGGGGCCGGGGGTGGCTACACCTTC,CASSLLGAGGGYTF
TRBV30,TRBJ1-1,TRBD1,NA,TGTGCCTGGGAGGACAGGGGGAACACTGAAGCTTTCTTT,CAWEDRGNTEAFF
TRBV18,TRBJ2-5,NA,NA,TGTGCCAGCTCACCTGTAGAGACCCAGTACTTC,CASSPVETQYF
TRBV29-1,TRBJ2-2,NA,NA,TGCAGCGTGGCCCAATTTGACACCGGGGAGCTGTTTTTT,CSVAQFDTGELFF
TRBV25-1,TRBJ2-5,TRBD1,NA,TGTGCCAGCAGTGACGCGGACAGGATGTACCAAGAGACCCAGTACTTC,CASSDADRMYQETQYF
TRBV6-6,TRBJ1-6,NA,NA,TGTGCCAGCAGCGCCCCAAATTCACCCCTCCACTTT,CASSAPNSPLHF
TRBV18,TRBJ1-2,NA,NA,TGTGCCAGCTCACCGTCCGAGGGGCAGGTCTATGGCTACACCTTC,CASSPSEGQVYGYTF
TRBV19,TRBJ1-5,NA,NA,TGTGCCAGTAGTATCCCAGGCCTGAGTCAGCCCCAGCATTTT,CASSIPGLSQPQHF
TRBV7-9,TRBJ1-1,NA,NA,TGTGCCAGCAGCTTAGTTACCGTTGGTGGAGCTTTCTTT,CASSLVTVGGAFF
TRBV4-1,TRBJ2-1,NA,NA,TGCGCCAGCAGCCCCTTTGGGGGCAATGAGCAGTTCTTC,CASSPFGGNEQFF
TRBV4-1,TRBJ1-2,NA,NA,TGCGCCAGCAGCCAAGAAGGCATGGGGCAGCACTATGGCTACACCTTC,CASSQEGMGQHYGYTF
TRBV9,TRBJ2-1,NA,NA,TGTGCCAGCAGCGCTGCGGGACAAAGCCACAATGAGCAGTTCTTC,CASSAAGQSHNEQFF
TRBV7-8,TRBJ2-3,NA,NA,TGTGCCAGCAGCTTCTCACCGGTAGGCGCAGATACGCAGTATTTT,CASSFSPVGADTQYF
TRBV11-2,TRBJ2-3,NA,NA,TGTGCCAGCAGCTTAGACCCTAGCGAGCATCGGACAGATACGCAGTATTTT,CASSLDPSEHRTDTQYF
TRBV7-9,TRBJ2-2,NA,NA,TGTGCCAGCAGCTTAGACCTCGCTAAGGGGTCCGGGGAGCTGTTTTTT,CASSLDLAKGSGELFF
TRBV4-3,TRBJ1-6,NA,few,TGCGCCAGCAGCCAAAGACAGCAAAATTCACCCCTCCACTTT,CASSQRQQNSPLHF
TRBV5-4,TRBJ2-1,TRBD1,NA,TGTGCCAGCAGCTCCCGGGACAGGGTTTACAATGAGCAGTTCTTC,CASSSRDRVYNEQFF
TRBV18,TRBJ1-1,NA,NA,TGTGCCAGCTCTCTTACTGACGGTTACACTGAAGCTTTCTTT,CASSLTDGYTEAFF
TRBV7-3,TRBJ2-3,NA,once,TGTGCCAGCAGCTTGCTTAGGTTGACAGATACGCAGTATTTT,CASSLLRLTDTQYF
TRBV14,TRBJ2-3,TRBD2,NA,TGTGCCAGCAGCCCCTGGGGACTAGGGACAGATACGCAGTATTTT,CASSPWGLGTDTQYF
TRBV27,TRBJ2-3,NA,NA,TGTGCCAGCAGTTTATATTCTAGCGTCGCAGATACGCAGTATTTT,CASSLYSSVADTQYF
TRBV19,TRBJ2-6,NA,NA,TGTGCCAGTAGTATAGATTCGGTCATTCCCCTCTCTGGGGCCAACGTCCTGACTTTC,CASSIDSVIPLSGANVLTF
TRBV4-3,TRBJ1-5,NA,NA,TGCGCCAGCAGCCAAGAGCCGAATAGCAATCAGCCCCAGCATTTT,CASSQEPNSNQPQHF
TRBV6-5,TRBJ1-2,TRBD1,NA,TGTGCCAGCAGTTTTCAGGACAGGGGTGGAGGCTACACCTTC,CASSFQDRGGGYTF
TRBV5-1,TRBJ1-2,NA,NA,TGCGCCAGCAGCTTGGAGGGGATCTATGGCTACACCTTC,CASSLEGIYGYTF
TRBV6-5,TRBJ1-6,NA,NA,TGTGCCAGCAGCAAACTAAGGGGATCACCCCTCCACTTT,CASSKLRGSPLHF
TRBV9,TRBJ1-2,TRBD1,NA,TGTGCCAGCAGCGTTCCGGGACAGGGAGGAGGCTACACCTTC,CASSVPGQGGGYTF
TRBV5-4,TRBJ2-7,TRBD2,few,TGTGCCAGCAGCCCCTCGGGACTAACTTACGAGCAGTACTTC,CASSPSGLTYEQYF
TRBV9,TRBJ2-1,TRBD2,NA,TGTGCCAGCAGCGAGACTAGCGACACGGACGGTGAGCAGTTCTTC,CASSETSDTDGEQFF
TRBV27,TRBJ1-1,NA,NA,TGTGCCAGCAGTTTACGGCTCGGCGACACTGAAGCTTTCTTT,CASSLRLGDTEAFF